The sample holds many counts of the clone carrying this T cell receptor beta chain. Its antigen is not identified. Unique molecular identifiers were used in preparing the TCRbeta library. TCRdb used MiXCR to reprocess the PCR reads, holding one entry per CDR3 protein. The sample has under 750,000 distinct CDR3 sequences, more than 20% seen once. The data were taken from a study of T-cell reconstitution after alpha-beta-depleted transplantation in children. Study-wide points: Several hundred expanded graft clones reportedly gave rise to the alpha-beta T cells present about two months after transplant. It was surviving recipient T cells and thymic progenitors that gave some patients high TCRbeta diversity at day 60. One year after transplant, T-cell counts and diversity came mostly from newly produced T cells.

Trimming removed 6 bases at V and 8 bases at J, with 19 bases between. Per the germline V gene, CDR1 is SQVTM and CDR2 is ANQGSEA. This CDR3 is built from 13 residues. The chain uses TRBV29-1 and TRBJ1-2; unclear D gene. Source: PBMCs, mostly from graft donor cells, taken 360 days after TCRalphabeta/CD19-depleted stem cell transplant. The sequence came from a boy less than two years old who had a stem cell transplant for acute myeloid leukemia, so the T cells may come from the graft donor. CDR3 in DNA: TGCAGCGTATCGACGGACGTTACCAGAGGCTACACCTTC. Its translation is CSVSTDVTRGYTF.